This T cell receptor beta chain was captured by sequencing in a study of neurological immune-mediated disorders. Overall study findings and caveats: The repertoires of 18 of 34 multiple sclerosis patients were placed by phylogenetic grouping in a single related-CDR3 cluster, which may be a signature.

This clonotype appeared many times. Antigen: not known. The CDR3 consists of 15 residues. Germline CDR1 DFQATT, CDR2 SNEGSKA (reference sequence). V lost 0 bases to trimming and J lost 4 bases, with 16 bases between them. A single record per CDR3 protein comes from TCRdb applying MiXCR to the 5' RACE reads. The sample records roughly 56,000 distinct CDR3 sequences, 3% to 4% being singletons. This sequence originates from a woman aged 55-69 years with multiple sclerosis. The V and J genes are TRBV20-1 and TRBJ2-7; D call uncertain. Sequencing input: PBMCs. The CDR3: CSARDPTQVWYEQYF. CDR3 sequence (DNA): TGCAGTGCTAGAGATCCTACGCAAGTCTGGTACGAGCAGTACTTC.